This entry describes one T cell receptor (beta chain). This receptor's antigen is unknown. No per-base quality is available; no much larger clone lies one base away. The data originate from a study of cytomegalovirus exposure and HLA in healthy donors (dated by TCRdb to about 2017). Regarding the study in general: A later analysis indicated that the roughly 130 validation repertoires were generated on the platform also employed for the 700 or so repertoires of the first cohort. In addition to the first cohort of about 650 subjects, a separate validation cohort of approximately 110 different subjects was used. The study aimed to test whether signatures of past pathogen exposure could be identified by cataloging public T cell receptors. High-throughput TCR immunosequencing, statistical association of individual TCRs with disease status, and machine learning were combined to predict cytomegalovirus infection status.

V is clipped by 0 bases and J by 0 bases, and the sequence between their germline boundaries is 18 bases long. Reading from cysteine to phenylalanine, the CDR3 counts 18 amino acids. The DNA shown is the 54-base CDR3, in frame from base 1. Donors formed part of the validation cohort, which comprised about 130 subjects and was distinct from the first cohort of 670 or so subjects. What the research found in general, with its limitations: In vitro tests confirmed that a few of the cytomegalovirus-associated TCR beta chains recognize cytomegalovirus antigens. In the study, 150 to 200 TCR beta chains were listed as associated with cytomegalovirus. The validation cohort had no HLA typing available for a later analysis, so co-occurrence within that cohort was assessed over all 120 or so repertoires. Subsequent analysis determined that TCRs grouped into clusters in the first cohort also showed a tendency toward co-occurrence across the approximately 120 validation repertoires, and 85% to 95% of cluster scores exceeded 0. While some public TCRs were present in many individuals, most TCR sequences turned up only very rarely across donors. The classifier was reported to diagnose cytomegalovirus status with high specificity and sensitivity in both the original and validation cohorts. It was suggested by the authors that the approach could potentially be generalized to other disease states and immunological phenotypes.

To prepare the library, the immunoSEQ multiplex PCR assay was applied. In the authors' own workflow: A statistical classification framework was built to diagnose cytomegalovirus status from the catalog of TCR beta chain sequences. TCRdb provides this immuneACCESS table in a form limited to in-frame rearrangements. Some clones are lacking; in checked studies, under half of them reflect an unresolved V gene, and why the rest are absent is not known. The V and J calls and the clone size are those of that table, but D and trimming were determined from the DNA. Within this sample are some 140,000 clones, with roughly 86% of them counted one time only. 1.4% of the sample lies in the top ten.

What was sequenced was PBMCs. Recombination connected TRBV23-1 to TRBJ2-7; TRBD2 is a weak D gene call, 5 bases matching. TRBV23-1 has ORF status, its function being uncertain. The TCR originated in a woman in her 30s in good health and CMV-seronegative. Read as DNA, the sequence is TGCGCCAGCAGTCAATCTGGAGCGGTGGAACGAAGCTCCTACGAGCAGTACTTC. This gives the protein CASSQSGAVERSSYEQYF.